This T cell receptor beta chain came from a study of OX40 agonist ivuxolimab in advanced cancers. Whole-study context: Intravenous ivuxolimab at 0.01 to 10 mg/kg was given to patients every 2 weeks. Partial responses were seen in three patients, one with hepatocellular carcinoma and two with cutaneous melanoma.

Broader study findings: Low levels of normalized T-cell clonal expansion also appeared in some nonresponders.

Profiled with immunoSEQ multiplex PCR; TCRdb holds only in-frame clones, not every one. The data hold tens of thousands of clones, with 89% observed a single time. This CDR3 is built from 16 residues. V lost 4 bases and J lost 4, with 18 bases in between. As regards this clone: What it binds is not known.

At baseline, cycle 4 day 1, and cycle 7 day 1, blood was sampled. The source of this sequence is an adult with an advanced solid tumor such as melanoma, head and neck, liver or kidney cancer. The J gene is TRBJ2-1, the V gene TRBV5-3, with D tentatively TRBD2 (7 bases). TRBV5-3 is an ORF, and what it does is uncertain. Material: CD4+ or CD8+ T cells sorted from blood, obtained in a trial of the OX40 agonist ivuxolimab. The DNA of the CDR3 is TGTGCCAGAAGCCTAAAAACGGGGGGCCTGTACAATGAGCAGTTCTTC. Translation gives CARSLKTGGLYNEQFF.